A single sample is the source of the 32 T cell receptor beta chains below, sequenced in a study of T cell responses to AZD1222 COVID-19 vaccine. Assay used: immunoSEQ multiplex PCR; TCRdb lists only in-frame clones, some missing. The repertoire holds 150,000 or so clones, about nine tenths seen once, with 5% to 6% in the top ten. Material: peripheral blood, obtained on day 0 of MenACWY control vaccination. These receptors came from an adult in good health.

In its sample, this clone was seen once. Within the sample, other DNA sequences also encode this same CDR3. The CDR3 reads CAWSRLNYGYTF. For the CDR3, the DNA is TGTGCCTGGAGCAGACTTAACTATGGCTACACCTTC. This chain joins TRBV30 and TRBJ1-2; D gene unclear. The germline V gene has CDR1 GTSNPN and CDR2 SVGIG (reference sequence). Trimming took 3 bases from V and 1 from J, leaving 6 bases between them. This CDR3 contains 12 residues.

The chain links TRBV5-5 to TRBJ1-1; TRBD1 matches at 8 bases. Germline CDR1 is SGHKS and CDR2 is YYEKEE (reference sequence). Losses at the gene ends were 4 bases for V and 5 bases for J; bases not matched to a gene: 7. The CDR3 contains 14 residues. The CDR3 bases are TGTGCCAGCAGCCCCCGGACAGGGTGGACTGAAGCTTTCTTT. As protein: CASSPRTGWTEAFF.

The chain is built from TRBV12-3 or TRBV12-4 and TRBJ1-5; TRBD1 might be the D (6 bases). This CDR3 has 13 amino acids. V lost 3 bases and J 7 bases, leaving 10 bases between the germline ends. CDR3 bases: TGTGCCAGCAGTTTTAACAGGGACCAGCCCCAGCATTTT. Amino acids: CASSFNRDQPQHF.

This sequence joins TRBV2 and TRBJ2-1; TRBD2 aligns across 11 bases. The CDR3 is made up of 14 amino acids. V gave up 4 bases and J gave up 11 bases; unmatched junction bases: 7. Germline V gene lookup returns CDR1 SNHLY and CDR2 FYNNEI. CDR3 in amino acids: CASSARTSGSKQFF. CDR3 bases: TGTGCCAGCAGTGCCCGAACTAGCGGGAGTAAGCAGTTCTTC.

V gene TRBV21-1 combines with J gene TRBJ2-2. TRBV21-1 is assigned pseudogene status. The CDR3 has 16 amino acids. The CDR3 nucleotides are TGTGCCAGCAGCAAAGGTAGGGTAGCCTACACCGGGGAGCTGTTTTTT. This encodes CASSKGRVAYTGELFF.

This clone was seen once. This chain joins TRBV5-1 and TRBJ1-6; 7 nucleotides line up with TRBD1. V shed 1 base, J shed 10 bases, and the junction held 11 bases outside the gene matches. The CDR3 extends over 16 amino acids. CDR1 and CDR2 (germline): SGHRS, YFSETQ. CDR3 nucleotides: TGCGCCAGCAGCTTGTCGACAGGGAAGGACGACTCACCCCTCCACTTT. It yields the protein CASSLSTGKDDSPLHF. The full variable domain, with the rest looked up from reference TRBV5-1 and TRBJ1-6, is KAGVTQTPRYLIKTRGQQVTLSCSPISGHRSVSWYQQTPGQGLQFLFEYFSETQRNKGNFPGRFSGRQFSNSRSEMNVSTLELGDSALYLCASSLSTGKDDSPLHFGNGTRLTVT.

A single count supports this clone. The chain combines TRBV24-1 with TRBJ1-5; D unclear. The germline V and J ends were trimmed by 3 bases and 4 bases, with 15 bases remaining between them. Germline-derived CDR1 and CDR2 are KGHDR and SFDVKD. The CDR3 loop spans 16 amino acids. CDR3 nucleotide sequence: TGTGCCACCAGTGATAGAAGGAATTTTGCGAATCAGCCCCAGCATTTT. It encodes CATSDRRNFANQPQHF.

The chain has TRBV29-1 and TRBJ1-1, with a tentative D call TRBD1 (5 bases). Trimming shortened V by 4 bases and J by 0 bases, and 9 bases separated the two germline ends. The CDR3 spans 13 residues. In germline, CDR1 is SQVTM, CDR2 ANQGSEA. The CDR3 region has the DNA TGCAGCGTTGGGGGACTGATGAACACTGAAGCTTTCTTT. It yields the protein CSVGGLMNTEAFF.

The V call is TRBV6-5, the J call TRBJ2-6; D possibly corresponds to TRBD1 (5 bases). CDR3 length: 15 amino acids. CDR1 is MNHEY and CDR2 is SVGAGI in the germline V gene. The V gene lost 2 bases and the J gene lost 2 bases, with 7 bases spanning the gap. Here the CDR3 reads CASSYAGPGANVLTF. As DNA, the CDR3 is TGTGCCAGCAGTTACGCAGGGCCTGGGGCCAACGTCCTGACTTTC.

This clone was found once. J is TRBJ1-2 and V is TRBV3-1 (or the pseudogene TRBV3-2); D gene uncertain. Looked up from germline, CDR1 is LGHDT and CDR2 is YNNKEL (reference sequence). This CDR3 comprises 13 residues. V lost 4 bases and J 4 bases, leaving 10 bases between the germline ends. This chain's CDR3 is CASSREAAYGYTF. CDR3 DNA: TGTGCCAGCAGCCGAGAGGCAGCCTATGGCTACACCTTC.

This clone was seen only once. The rearrangement links TRBV2 to TRBJ2-2; the match to TRBD2 covers 10 bases. CDR3 size: 14 residues. J gave up 5 bases and V 6 bases, and 3 bases lay outside the gene matches. Germline values: CDR1 SNHLY, CDR2 FYNNEI. CDR3 sequence (DNA): TGTGCCAGCAGGGAGACTAGCGGGACCGGGGAGCTGTTTTTT. Translating it yields CASRETSGTGELFF.

In its sample, this clone was seen a few times. V gene TRBV19 combines with J gene TRBJ1-1, with D tentatively TRBD1 (5 bases). The CDR3 sequence is 16 residues long. Germline V CDR1 and CDR2: LNHDA, SQIVND (reference sequence). V lost 4 bases and J lost 0, with 15 bases in between. CDR3 in amino acids: CASSRYLRQMNTEAFF. In DNA, the CDR3 is TGTGCCAGTAGTAGGTATCTAAGACAGATGAACACTGAAGCTTTCTTT.

The CDR3 DNA follows: TGCAGCGTTATAAACTGGGCTGAAGCTTTCTTT. This sequence encodes CSVINWAEAFF. The chain joins TRBV29-1 to TRBJ1-1; D is unclear. The CDR3 is 11 amino acids. The V end was cut by 5 bases, the J end by 6 bases, with 10 bases between. Germline assignment: CDR1 SQVTM and CDR2 ANQGSEA.

V usage is TRBV18 and J usage is TRBJ2-2; D possibly corresponds to TRBD1 (6 bases). V lost 2 bases and J lost 4, with 11 bases in between. From germline, CDR1 is KGHSH and CDR2 LQKENI. This CDR3 region has 15 residues. The CDR3 bases are TGTGCCAGCTCACCAGATACAGGGTCCACCGGGGAGCTGTTTTTT. This encodes CASSPDTGSTGELFF.

The V gene is TRBV7-9, the J gene TRBJ2-2, with 11 positions matching TRBD2. The trim removed 4 bases at V and 1 base at J, leaving 11 bases unmatched. The CDR3 length is 19 residues. CDR1 and CDR2 (germline): SEHNR, FQNEAQ (reference sequence). For the CDR3, the DNA is TGTGCCAGCAGCTCGCGTAGCGGGGGGGTCGAAAAGAACACCGGGGAGCTGTTTTTT. Protein: CASSSRSGGVEKNTGELFF.

This clone came up a few times. V is TRBV25-1 and J is TRBJ2-4, with 10 positions matching TRBD2. The junction had 5 bases not matched to a gene; V was cut back by 4 bases and J by 8 bases. Germline-derived CDR1 and CDR2 are MGHDK and SYGVNS. The CDR3 extends over 14 amino acids. CDR3 coding DNA: TGTGCCAGCAGTGCTAGCGGGAGTTTTTACATTCAGTACTTC. It yields the protein CASSASGSFYIQYF.

This sequence joins TRBV10-3 and TRBJ2-5; D may be TRBD2 (12 bases). Germline-derived CDR1 and CDR2 are ENHRY and SYGVKD. The CDR3 loop spans 19 amino acids. V shed 7 bases and J shed 3 bases, with 30 bases lying between them. CDR3 nucleotide sequence: TGTGCCATCAATCCGGGACAGGGGGGACTAGCGGGCCGAAAAGAGACCCAGTACTTC. It codes for CAINPGQGGLAGRKETQYF.

V usage is TRBV18 and J usage is TRBJ2-5; D perhaps matches TRBD1 (5 bases). The CDR3 extends over 14 amino acids. The germline gives CDR1 KGHSH, CDR2 LQKENI. Trimming took off 3 bases at V and 3 bases at J, with 11 bases between the two ends. CDR3 amino acids: CASSPSGREETQYF. The DNA for the CDR3 is TGTGCCAGCTCACCCTCGGGCAGGGAAGAGACCCAGTACTTC.

This clone was found once. The chain has TRBV11-3 and TRBJ1-5; D uncertain. The length of the CDR3 is 12 residues. Germline V gene sequence: CDR1 SGHNT, CDR2 YENEEA. V shed 7 bases and J shed 4 bases, with 8 bases lying between them. CDR3 nucleotide sequence: TGTGCCAGCACCTCGGGGAATCAGCCCCAGCATTTT. Its translation: CASTSGNQPQHF. The complete variable domain, with remaining parts taken from reference TRBV11-3 and TRBJ1-5, reads EAGVVQSPRYKIIEKKQPVAFWCNPISGHNTLYWYLQNLGQGPELLIRYENEEAVDDSQLPKDRFSAERLKGVDSTLKIQPAELGDSAVYLCASTSGNQPQHFGDGTRLSIL.

The rearrangement links TRBV4-1 to TRBJ1-1; weak D call: TRBD1 (5 bases). CDR1 and CDR2 (germline): MGHRA, YSYEKL. Trimming removed 2 bases at V and 4 bases at J, with 26 bases between. The CDR3 is 19 amino acids. CDR3 nucleotide sequence: TGCGCCAGCAGCCAAATGAAGGGGCAGAGGAGAAAGAACCTCACTGAAGCTTTCTTT. Its translation: CASSQMKGQRRKNLTEAFF.

The chain has TRBV27 and TRBJ2-1; TRBD2 agrees at 10 bases. The CDR3 is 17 amino acids. Germline CDR1 and CDR2: MNHEY and SMNVEV (reference sequence). The junction had 13 bases not matched to a gene; V was cut back by 6 bases and J by 5 bases. CDR3 coding DNA: TGTGCCAGCAGCCGAATTCTAGCGGGAGCGGCTAACAATGAGCAGTTCTTC. Encoded protein: CASSRILAGAANNEQFF.

This clone has only one observation. The V gene is TRBV19, the J gene TRBJ2-7, with D unresolved. The CDR3 is made up of 13 amino acids. Germline CDR1 is LNHDA and CDR2 is SQIVND (reference sequence). Trimming shortened V by 5 bases and J by 7 bases, and 15 bases separated the two germline ends. In DNA form, the CDR3 reads TGTGCCAGTAGTTTCCTGGGCCCGACAGAGCAGTACGTC. This encodes CASSFLGPTEQYV.

Worth noting for this clone: Other DNA sequences of this sample code for an identical CDR3. V and J are TRBV6-5 and TRBJ1-3, with D maybe TRBD1 (5 bases). Germline values: CDR1 MNHEY, CDR2 SVGAGI. Trimming took 6 bases from V and 1 from J, leaving 7 bases between them. The CDR3 totals 13 residues. CDR3 coding DNA: TGTGCCAGCAGGAGGGGTTCTGGAAACACCATATATTTT. Its protein is CASRRGSGNTIYF.

The V and J genes are TRBV5-6 and TRBJ2-7, with TRBD1 matching over 7 bases. Trimming removed 1 base from V and 7 bases from J; junction bases left unmatched: 5. The CDR3 covers 13 residues. The germline V gene has CDR1 SGHDT and CDR2 YYEEEE. The CDR3 sequence: CASSLPTGWEQYV. In DNA form, the CDR3 reads TGTGCCAGCAGCTTGCCGACAGGGTGGGAGCAGTACGTC.

This chain connects TRBV5-1 to TRBJ1-2; 11 nucleotides match TRBD1. Germline values: CDR1 SGHRS, CDR2 YFSETQ. The CDR3 contains 18 residues. V gave up 0 bases and J gave up 4 bases; unmatched junction bases: 11. The CDR3 spells CASSLAPGQGVLSYGYTF. The DNA for the CDR3 is TGCGCCAGCAGCTTGGCCCCGGGACAGGGGGTTTTATCCTATGGCTACACCTTC.

The J gene is TRBJ1-5, the V gene TRBV18; 9 nucleotides align to TRBD1. This CDR3 is 15 amino acids long. Per the germline V gene, CDR1 is KGHSH and CDR2 is LQKENI. V shed 3 bases, J shed 7 bases, and the junction held 7 bases outside the gene matches. The CDR3 bases are TGTGCCAGCTCACCTGAACAGGGGGCTTGGCAGCCCCAGCATTTT. It specifies CASSPEQGAWQPQHF.

This clone was counted a few times. The genes are TRBV28 and TRBJ2-5; 9 bases match TRBD1. V trimming: 6 bases; J trimming: 2 bases; junction bases outside the gene matches: 7. The CDR3 contains 15 residues. Germline V CDR1 and CDR2: MDHEN, SYDVKM. CDR3 nucleotide sequence: TGTGCCAGCAGATACCCTGGACAGGGGCAAGAGACCCAGTACTTC. It encodes CASRYPGQGQETQYF. Using reference TRBV28 and TRBJ2-5 for the parts outside the CDR3, the full variable domain is DVKVTQSSRYLVKRTGEKVFLECVQDMDHENMFWYRQDPGLGLRLIYFSYDVKMKEKGDIPEGYSVSREKKERFSLILESASTNQTSMYLCASRYPGQGQETQYFGPGTRLLVL.

The chain employs TRBV13 and TRBJ2-7; D possibly matches TRBD1 or TRBD2 (5 bases each). Trimming stripped 7 bases from V and 0 bases from J, with 13 bases between. Per germline, CDR1 PRHDT and CDR2 FYEKMQ (reference sequence). CDR3 length equals 14 residues. This chain's CDR3 is CASTPLGVSYEQYF. The DNA of the CDR3 is TGTGCCAGCACCCCTCTGGGGGTCTCCTACGAGCAGTACTTC.

J is TRBJ1-1 and V is TRBV14; D not certain. The length of the CDR3 is 13 residues. The germline gives CDR1 SGHDN, CDR2 FVKESK. The V and J ends lost 4 bases and 4 bases respectively, with 10 bases between them. Here the CDR3 DNA reads TGTGCCAGCAGCCGTAAGGAGGGCACTGAAGCTTTCTTT. This codes for CASSRKEGTEAFF.

This clone was seen repeatedly, ten times or more. The J gene is TRBJ1-1, the V gene TRBV4-1; D gene unclear. V was clipped by 4 bases and J by 4 bases, with 7 bases between them. Germline CDR1 and CDR2: MGHRA and YSYEKL. The CDR3 runs 12 residues. The CDR3 DNA reads TGCGCCAGCAGCCTTTTGGGCACTGAAGCTTTCTTT. This encodes CASSLLGTEAFF.

The V and J genes are TRBV7-2 and TRBJ1-6; D gene uncertain. CDR1 is SGHTA and CDR2 is FQGNSA in the germline V gene. CDR3 size: 15 residues. V was clipped by 5 bases and J by 7 bases, with 15 bases between them. The CDR3: CASSDPGLLNSPLHF. Written as DNA, the CDR3 is TGTGCCAGCAGCGACCCCGGACTGCTCAATTCACCCCTCCACTTT.

This clone was seen a single time. V is TRBV6-6 and J is TRBJ1-1; tentative D call: TRBD1 (6 bases). Germline CDR1 is MNHNY and CDR2 is SVGAGI (reference sequence). V lost 2 bases to trimming and J lost 5 bases, with 12 bases between them. The CDR3 is 14 amino acids. The CDR3 spells CASSYLDRSTEAFF. In DNA, the CDR3 is TGTGCCAGCAGTTACCTTGACAGGTCTACTGAAGCTTTCTTT.